This record concerns one T cell receptor beta chain sequence. Its antigen is unidentified. J was trimmed by 2 bases and V by 2 bases; bases with no gene match: 4. Germline-derived CDR1 and CDR2 are PRHDT and FYEKMQ (reference sequence). CDR3 length equals 15 residues. Cyclophosphamide on days +3 and +4 followed busulfan-fludarabine conditioning and a marrow graft. These data come from a study of T cells after posttransplantation cyclophosphamide. Clones were sequenced by immunoSEQ multiplex PCR, and TCRdb holds only the in-frame ones, with some missing. The sample contains over 7,000 clones, 82% of which appear only once. Regarding the study as a whole: Recipient CMV seropositivity and CMV reactivation strongly tracked TRB clonality.

The J gene is TRBJ2-7, the V gene TRBV13; 9 nucleotides line up with TRBD1. Here the sequenced sample was CD4+ T cells sorted from blood, taken around 1,100 days after allogeneic stem cell transplant with posttransplant cyclophosphamide. This sequence originates from a female patient in her thirties or forties who received an allogeneic stem cell transplant from a related donor, was CMV-positive, and had no GVHD. Some T cells may have come from the graft donor. CDR3 bases: TGTGCCAGCAGCTTACCGGGACAGGGACCCTACGAGCAGTACTTC. Amino acids: CASSLPGQGPYEQYF.